The 17 T cell receptor beta chains below come from one sample, sequenced in a study of T cell clones after liver transplantation. Sequenced by immunoSEQ multiplex PCR; TCRdb stores in-frame clones only, minus some. The sample yields roughly 97,000 clones, approximately 78% seen once. The sample was CD4+ T cells from blood, taken before liver transplant. The origin of the receptors is a human donor who received a liver transplant.

The chain links TRBV2 to TRBJ1-6; D ambiguous. The CDR3 has 15 amino acids. Per the germline V gene, CDR1 is SNHLY and CDR2 is FYNNEI. Trimming pared 2 bases from V and 5 bases from J, leaving 10 bases between. The CDR3 region is CASSEYRLNNSPLHF. CDR3 in DNA: TGTGCCAGCAGTGAATACCGGCTCAATAATTCACCCCTCCACTTT.

The chain has TRBV7-9 and TRBJ1-2; D is unresolved. The CDR3 spans 15 residues. Deletions cut 0 bases from V and 4 bases from J, with 12 bases between. The germline gives CDR1 SEHNR, CDR2 FQNEAQ (reference sequence). Here the CDR3 DNA reads TGTGCCAGCAGCTTAGCGCTTGGGTCTGTCTATGGCTACACCTTC. Amino acids: CASSLALGSVYGYTF.

The chain has TRBV4-1 and TRBJ1-3; no firm D call. The CDR3 length is 15 residues. Germline V gene data show CDR1 as MGHRA and CDR2 as YSYEKL. Trimming removed 1 base at V and 0 bases at J, with 7 bases between. CDR3 DNA sequence: TGCGCCAGCAGCCAAGCAGCTAGCTCTGGAAACACCATATATTTT. Protein sequence: CASSQAASSGNTIYF.

The chain recombines TRBV28 with TRBJ2-1; either TRBD1 or TRBD2 may fit D (5 bases each). Germline lookup yields CDR1 MDHEN and CDR2 SYDVKM. CDR3 length: 13 residues. Trimming took off 7 bases at V and 5 bases at J, with 12 bases between the two ends. CDR3 protein: CASTDGAHNEQFF. The CDR3 DNA follows: TGTGCCAGCACTGACGGGGCCCACAATGAGCAGTTCTTC.

The rearrangement links TRBV19 to TRBJ2-3; maybe TRBD2 (6 bases). The germline V gene encodes CDR1 LNHDA and CDR2 SQIVND (reference sequence). This CDR3 spans 17 amino acids. Deletions cut 3 bases from V and 4 bases from J, with 20 bases between. CDR3 loop: CASSIDLAASRADTQYF. The CDR3 DNA reads TGTGCCAGTAGTATCGATTTAGCGGCGAGTAGGGCAGATACGCAGTATTTT. Drawing the rest from reference TRBV19 and TRBJ2-3, the complete variable domain is DGGITQSPKYLFRKEGQNVTLSCEQNLNHDAMYWYRQDPGQGLRLIYYSQIVNDFQKGDIAEGYSVSREKKESFPLTVTSAQKNPTAFYLCASSIDLAASRADTQYFGPGTRLTVL.

The chain joins TRBV5-1 to TRBJ1-5, with 11 positions matching TRBD1. Germline V CDR1 and CDR2: SGHRS, YFSETQ. The length of the CDR3 is 15 residues. V was pared by 3 bases and J by 7 bases, with 6 bases of the junction left unmatched. CDR3 coding DNA: TGCGCCAGCAGCTCGACGGGACAGGGGGACCAGCCCCAGCATTTT. This translates into CASSSTGQGDQPQHF.

This clone was counted once. The rearrangement links TRBV28 to TRBJ1-5, with 8 bases lining up with TRBD1. Germline V lookup: CDR1 MDHEN, CDR2 SYDVKM. This CDR3 is built from 17 residues. J gave up 0 bases and V 5 bases, and 9 bases lay outside the gene matches. The CDR3 nucleotides read TGTGCCAGCAGTCGTCCAGGGGGCCAGTATAGCAATCAGCCCCAGCATTTT. Amino acid sequence: CASSRPGGQYSNQPQHF.

This rearrangement joins TRBV4-1 to TRBJ1-2; the D gene is possibly TRBD1 (5 bases). This CDR3 has 14 residues. From germline, CDR1 is MGHRA and CDR2 YSYEKL. The V gene lost 1 base and the J gene lost 8 bases, with 14 bases spanning the gap. This chain's CDR3 is CASSQGLRGVGYTF. CDR3 coding DNA: TGCGCCAGCAGCCAAGGGCTCCGGGGGGTAGGCTACACCTTC.

The rearrangement uses TRBV19 and TRBJ1-5; no clear D gene. The CDR3 contains 13 residues. Germline V gene lookup returns CDR1 LNHDA and CDR2 SQIVND (reference sequence). Trimming stripped 7 bases from V and 0 bases from J, with 7 bases between. CDR3 bases: TGTGCCAGTAAGGGCTTTAGCAATCAGCCCCAGCATTTT. As protein: CASKGFSNQPQHF.

The chain uses TRBV4-2 and TRBJ2-1; 10 bases match TRBD1. The CDR3 runs 14 residues. Germline V gene lookup returns CDR1 LGHNA and CDR2 YNFKEQ. Trimming cost V 2 bases and J 9 bases; bases outside gene matches: 4. CDR3 sequence: CASSQMTGGGEQFF. CDR3 nucleotides: TGTGCCAGCAGCCAAATGACAGGGGGCGGTGAGCAGTTCTTC.

The V and J genes are TRBV4-2 and TRBJ2-1, with a weak D call TRBD1 (5 bases). CDR3 length: 14 amino acids. CDR1 is LGHNA and CDR2 is YNFKEQ in the germline V gene. Trimming left V 4 bases short and J 5 bases short, with 12 bases between. CDR3 residues: CASSLREGNNEQFF. The CDR3 DNA reads TGTGCCAGCAGCCTCAGGGAAGGCAACAATGAGCAGTTCTTC.

V and J are TRBV5-1 and TRBJ2-3; D possibly corresponds to TRBD1 (5 bases). The CDR3 extends over 15 amino acids. Trimming took 4 bases from V and 0 from J, leaving 12 bases between them. CDR1 and CDR2 (germline): SGHRS, YFSETQ. The CDR3 nucleotides are TGCGCCAGCAGCCTGTATTCAGGGAGCACAGATACGCAGTATTTT. This encodes CASSLYSGSTDTQYF. Full variable domain (remainder filled in from reference TRBV5-1 and TRBJ2-3): KAGVTQTPRYLIKTRGQQVTLSCSPISGHRSVSWYQQTPGQGLQFLFEYFSETQRNKGNFPGRFSGRQFSNSRSEMNVSTLELGDSALYLCASSLYSGSTDTQYFGPGTRLTVL.

This clone has only one observation. This chain uses TRBV7-3 with TRBJ2-7; the D gene is possibly TRBD2 (5 bases). Germline V gene data show CDR1 as SGHTA and CDR2 as FQGTGA. The CDR3 consists of 13 residues. V was shortened by 6 bases and J by 3 bases, with 12 bases between the two germline ends. CDR3 sequence: CASSRTRDYEQYF. CDR3 in DNA: TGTGCCAGCAGTCGCACTAGGGACTACGAGCAGTACTTC. Full variable domain (remainder filled in from reference TRBV7-3 and TRBJ2-7): GAGVSQTPSNKVTEKGKYVELRCDPISGHTALYWYRQSLGQGPEFLIYFQGTGAADDSGLPNDRFFAVRPEGSVSTLKIQRTERGDSAVYLCASSRTRDYEQYFGPGTRLTVT.

J is TRBJ1-5 and V is TRBV19; 8 nucleotides match TRBD1. Germline V gene data show CDR1 as LNHDA and CDR2 as SQIVND (reference sequence). Unmatched junction bases numbered 7, after V lost 11 bases and J lost 4 bases. The CDR3 length is 13 residues. The CDR3 nucleotides read TGTGCCGGGGGACAGGCCAAGAATCAGCCCCAGCATTTT. It translates to CAGGQAKNQPQHF.

DNA for the CDR3: TGTGCCAGCTGTGTCCAAAGCAATCAGCCCCAGCATTTT. Amino acids: CASCVQSNQPQHF. The chain employs TRBV28 and TRBJ1-5, with no clear D. This CDR3 is built from 13 residues. Between the trimmed V and J ends, which lost 8 bases and 1 base, there was a span of 9 bases. CDR1 and CDR2 from the germline V gene are MDHEN and SYDVKM.

V is TRBV7-3 and J is TRBJ2-6, with D uncertain. The CDR3 contains 16 residues. The germline V and J ends were trimmed by 1 base and 4 bases, with 11 bases remaining between them. Germline V gives CDR1 SGHTA, CDR2 FQGTGA. The CDR3 loop reads CASSLKAGSGANVLTF. CDR3 DNA: TGTGCCAGCAGCTTAAAGGCAGGCTCGGGGGCCAACGTCCTGACTTTC.

CDR3 sequence: CASSAGDGRGRYGYTF. The CDR3, as DNA: TGTGCCAGCAGCGCGGGGGATGGCAGGGGAAGGTATGGCTACACCTTC. V gene TRBV5-4 combines with J gene TRBJ1-2, with a tentative D call TRBD1 (6 bases). Germline values: CDR1 SGHNT, CDR2 YYREEE (reference sequence). Between the trimmed V and J ends, which lost 4 bases and 5 bases, there was a span of 21 bases. The CDR3 is 16 residues long.